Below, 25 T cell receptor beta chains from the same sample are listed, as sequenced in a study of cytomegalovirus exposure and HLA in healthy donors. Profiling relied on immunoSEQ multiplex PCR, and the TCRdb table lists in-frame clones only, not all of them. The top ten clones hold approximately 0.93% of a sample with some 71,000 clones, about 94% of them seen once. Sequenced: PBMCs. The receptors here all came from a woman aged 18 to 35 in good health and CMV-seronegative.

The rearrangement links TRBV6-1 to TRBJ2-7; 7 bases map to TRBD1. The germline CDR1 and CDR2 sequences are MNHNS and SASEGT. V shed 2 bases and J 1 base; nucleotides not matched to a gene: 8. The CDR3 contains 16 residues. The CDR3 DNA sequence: TGTGCCAGCAGTGAATCGAGGGGACAGACATCCTACGAGCAGTACTTC. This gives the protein CASSESRGQTSYEQYF.

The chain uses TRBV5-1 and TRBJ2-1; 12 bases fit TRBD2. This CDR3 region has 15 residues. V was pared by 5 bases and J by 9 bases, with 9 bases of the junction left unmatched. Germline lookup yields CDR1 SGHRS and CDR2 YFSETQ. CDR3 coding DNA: TGCGCCAGCAGTCTGACTAGCGGGGGTGGTGGTGAGCAGTTCTTC. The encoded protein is CASSLTSGGGGEQFF.

As DNA, the CDR3 is TGTGCCAGCAGCCAAGGCGCAGGGCCCGCGAACACCGGGGAGCTGTTTTTT. Encoded protein: CASSQGAGPANTGELFF. The V and J genes are TRBV4-2 and TRBJ2-2; D is possibly TRBD1 (5 bases). Germline CDR1 and CDR2: LGHNA and YNFKEQ. Trimming took 1 base from V and 0 from J, leaving 12 bases between them. This CDR3 has 17 amino acids.

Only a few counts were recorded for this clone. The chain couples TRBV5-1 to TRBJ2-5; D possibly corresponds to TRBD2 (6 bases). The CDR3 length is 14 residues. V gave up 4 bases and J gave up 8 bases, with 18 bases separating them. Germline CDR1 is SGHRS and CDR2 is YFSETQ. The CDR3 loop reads CASSRGIESDTQYF. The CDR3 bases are TGCGCCAGCAGCCGGGGGATCGAATCCGACACCCAGTACTTC.

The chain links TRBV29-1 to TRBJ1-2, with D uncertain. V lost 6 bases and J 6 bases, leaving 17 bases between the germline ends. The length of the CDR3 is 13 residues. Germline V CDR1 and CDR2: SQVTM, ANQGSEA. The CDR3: CSVRHTRHDGYTF. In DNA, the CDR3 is TGCAGCGTCCGACATACTCGACACGATGGCTACACCTTC.

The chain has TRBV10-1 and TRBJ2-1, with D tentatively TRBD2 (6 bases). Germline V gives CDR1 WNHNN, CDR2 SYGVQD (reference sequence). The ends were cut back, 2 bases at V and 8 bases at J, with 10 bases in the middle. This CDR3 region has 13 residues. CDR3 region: CASSEGGIDEQFF. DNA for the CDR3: TGCGCCAGCAGTGAGGGGGGGATTGATGAGCAGTTCTTC.

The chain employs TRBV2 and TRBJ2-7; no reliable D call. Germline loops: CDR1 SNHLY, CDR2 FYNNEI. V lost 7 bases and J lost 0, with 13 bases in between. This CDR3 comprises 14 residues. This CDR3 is CASIELESSYEQYF. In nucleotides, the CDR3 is TGTGCCAGCATCGAGCTGGAGAGCTCCTACGAGCAGTACTTC.

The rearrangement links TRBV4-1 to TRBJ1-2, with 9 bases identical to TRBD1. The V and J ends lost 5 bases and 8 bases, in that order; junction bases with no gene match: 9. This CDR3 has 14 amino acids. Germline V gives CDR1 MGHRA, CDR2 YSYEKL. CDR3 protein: CASSFGQGLSGYTF. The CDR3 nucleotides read TGCGCCAGCAGCTTCGGACAGGGGTTGTCCGGCTACACCTTC.

The CDR3 protein is CASSLRGGEEKLFF. CDR3 DNA: TGTGCCAGCAGCTTAAGGGGAGGGGAGGAAAAACTGTTTTTT. The chain has TRBV5-4 and TRBJ1-4; TRBD1 might be the D (5 bases). The CDR3 runs to 14 residues. The germline V gene encodes CDR1 SGHNT and CDR2 YYREEE (reference sequence). The V gene lost 2 bases and the J gene lost 8 bases, with 13 bases spanning the gap. The full variable domain, rest sourced from reference TRBV5-4 and TRBJ1-4, is ETGVTQSPTHLIKTRGQQVTLRCSSQSGHNTVSWYQQALGQGPQFIFQYYREEENGRGNFPPRFSGLQFPNYSSELNVNALELDDSALYLCASSLRGGEEKLFFGSGTQLSVL.

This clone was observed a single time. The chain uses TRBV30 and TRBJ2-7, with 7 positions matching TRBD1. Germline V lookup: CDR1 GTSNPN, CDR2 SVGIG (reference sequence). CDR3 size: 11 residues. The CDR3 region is CAMGQTYEQYF. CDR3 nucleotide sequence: TGTGCGATGGGACAGACCTACGAGCAGTACTTC.

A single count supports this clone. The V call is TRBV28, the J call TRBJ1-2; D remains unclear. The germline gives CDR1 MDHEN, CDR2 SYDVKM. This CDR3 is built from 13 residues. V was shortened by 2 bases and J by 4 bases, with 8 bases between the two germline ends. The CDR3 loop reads CASSLGQSYGYTF. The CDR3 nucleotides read TGTGCCAGCAGTTTAGGGCAGAGCTATGGCTACACCTTC.

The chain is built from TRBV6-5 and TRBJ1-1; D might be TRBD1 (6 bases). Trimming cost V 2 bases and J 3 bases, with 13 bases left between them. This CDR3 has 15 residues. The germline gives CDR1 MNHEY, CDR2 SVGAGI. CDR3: CASSYRYRVDTEAFF. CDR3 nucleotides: TGTGCCAGCAGTTACAGGTACAGGGTAGACACTGAAGCTTTCTTT.

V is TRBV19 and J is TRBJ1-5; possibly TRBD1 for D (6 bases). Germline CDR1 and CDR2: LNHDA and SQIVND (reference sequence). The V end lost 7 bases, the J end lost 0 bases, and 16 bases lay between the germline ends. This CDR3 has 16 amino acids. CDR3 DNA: TGTGCCAGTAACGCCGACCAGACAGGTAGCAATCAGCCCCAGCATTTT. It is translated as CASNADQTGSNQPQHF.

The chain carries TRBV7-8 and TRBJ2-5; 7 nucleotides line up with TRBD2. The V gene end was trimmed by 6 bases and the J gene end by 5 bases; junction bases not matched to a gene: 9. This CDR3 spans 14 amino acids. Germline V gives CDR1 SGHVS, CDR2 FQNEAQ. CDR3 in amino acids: CASRSRGKTETQYF. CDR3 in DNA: TGTGCCAGCAGGTCGCGGGGGAAAACGGAGACCCAGTACTTC.

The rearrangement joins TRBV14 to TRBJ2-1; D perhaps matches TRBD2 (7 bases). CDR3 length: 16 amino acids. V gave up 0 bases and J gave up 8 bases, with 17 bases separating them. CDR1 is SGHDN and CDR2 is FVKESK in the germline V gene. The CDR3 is CASSQDIQGRGDEQFF. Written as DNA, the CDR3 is TGTGCCAGCAGCCAAGATATCCAGGGGAGGGGCGATGAGCAGTTCTTC.

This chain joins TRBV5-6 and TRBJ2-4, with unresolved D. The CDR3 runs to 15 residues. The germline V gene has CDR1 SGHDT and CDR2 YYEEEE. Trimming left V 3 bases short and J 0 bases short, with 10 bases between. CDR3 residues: CASSSGLLAKNIQYF. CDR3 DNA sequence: TGTGCCAGCAGCTCGGGTCTCCTAGCCAAAAACATTCAGTACTTC.

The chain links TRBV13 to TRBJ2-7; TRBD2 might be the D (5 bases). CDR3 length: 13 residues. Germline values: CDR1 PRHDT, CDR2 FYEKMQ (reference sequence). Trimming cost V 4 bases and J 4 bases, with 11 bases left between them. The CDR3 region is CASSSRGLYEQYF. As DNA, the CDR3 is TGTGCCAGCAGCTCCCGCGGGTTATACGAGCAGTACTTC.

The CDR3 sequence: CASSIRREGTDTQYF. Here the CDR3 DNA reads TGTGCCAGTAGTATTCGGCGGGAGGGCACAGATACGCAGTATTTT. The V gene is TRBV19, the J gene TRBJ2-3; 8 bases line up with TRBD2. With 3 bases clipped from V and 1 base from J, the junction kept 3 bases outside the gene matches. From germline, CDR1 is LNHDA and CDR2 SQIVND (reference sequence). The length of the CDR3 is 15 residues.

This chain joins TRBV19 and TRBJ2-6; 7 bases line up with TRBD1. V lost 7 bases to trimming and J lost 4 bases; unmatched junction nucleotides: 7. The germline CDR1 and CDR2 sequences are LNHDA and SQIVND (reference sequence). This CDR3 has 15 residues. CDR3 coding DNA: TGTGCCAGTACCCCTACAGGGGCCGGGGCCAACGTCCTGACTTTC. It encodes CASTPTGAGANVLTF.

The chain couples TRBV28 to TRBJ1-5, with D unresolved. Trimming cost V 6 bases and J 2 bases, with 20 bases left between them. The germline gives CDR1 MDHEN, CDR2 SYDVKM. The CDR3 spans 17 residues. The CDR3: CASRKMEGRHGNQPQHF. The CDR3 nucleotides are TGTGCCAGCAGGAAAATGGAGGGTCGGCATGGCAATCAGCCCCAGCATTTT.

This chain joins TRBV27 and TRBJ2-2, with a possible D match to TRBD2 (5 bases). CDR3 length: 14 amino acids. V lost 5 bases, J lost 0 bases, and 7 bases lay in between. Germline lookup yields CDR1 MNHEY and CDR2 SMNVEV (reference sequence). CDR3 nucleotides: TGTGCCAGCAGTCTAGCCGCGAACACCGGGGAGCTGTTTTTT. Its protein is CASSLAANTGELFF.

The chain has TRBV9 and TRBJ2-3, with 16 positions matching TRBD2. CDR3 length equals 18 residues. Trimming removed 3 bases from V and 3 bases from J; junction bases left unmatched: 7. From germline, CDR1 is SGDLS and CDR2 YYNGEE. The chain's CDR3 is CASSAGTSGGAGTDTQYF. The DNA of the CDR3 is TGTGCCAGCAGCGCCGGGACTAGCGGGGGGGCCGGGACAGATACGCAGTATTTT.

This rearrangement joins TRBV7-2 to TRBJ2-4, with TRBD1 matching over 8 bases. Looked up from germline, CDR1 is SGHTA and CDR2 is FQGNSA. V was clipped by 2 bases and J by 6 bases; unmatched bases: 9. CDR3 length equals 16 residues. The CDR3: CASSLTSDRAGNIQYF. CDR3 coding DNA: TGTGCCAGCAGCTTAACGTCGGACAGGGCGGGAAACATTCAGTACTTC.

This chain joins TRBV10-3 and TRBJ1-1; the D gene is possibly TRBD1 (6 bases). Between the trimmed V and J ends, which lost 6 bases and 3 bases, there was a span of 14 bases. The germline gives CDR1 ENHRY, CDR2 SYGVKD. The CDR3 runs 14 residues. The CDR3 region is CAIRLRAGDTEAFF. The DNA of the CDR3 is TGTGCCATCAGACTTAGGGCAGGGGACACTGAAGCTTTCTTT.

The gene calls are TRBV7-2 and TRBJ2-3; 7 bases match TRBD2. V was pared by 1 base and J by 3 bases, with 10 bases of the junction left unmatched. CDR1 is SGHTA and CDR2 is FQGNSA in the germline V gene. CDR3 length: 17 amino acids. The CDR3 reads CASSLVGGSGITDTQYF. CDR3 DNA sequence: TGTGCCAGCAGCTTAGTCGGCGGGAGCGGGATTACAGATACGCAGTATTTT. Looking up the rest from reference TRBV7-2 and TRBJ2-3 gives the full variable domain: GAGVSQSPSNKVTEKGKDVELRCDPISGHTALYWYRQSLGQGLEFLIYFQGNSAPDKSGLPSDRFSAERTGGSVSTLTIQRTQQEDSAVYLCASSLVGGSGITDTQYFGPGTRLTVL.